A single sample is the source of the 9 T cell receptor beta chains below, sequenced in a study of sequential checkpoint blockade in melanoma. Sample treatment: randomized to nivolumab then ipilimumab (arm A) or the reverse (arm B). This table comes from immunoSEQ multiplex PCR, and its TCRdb copy is limited to in-frame clones, with some not included. The data contain roughly 30,000 clones, 65% to 85% of them seen just once; the ten biggest clones take up about 17%. Sequenced material: CD8+ T cells sorted from blood (inferred from file names), taken from a patient given nivolumab and ipilimumab in sequence. The receptors were sampled from a human donor with melanoma.

This clone was picked up a small number of times. The chain has TRBV14 and TRBJ2-7, with D maybe TRBD1 (5 bases). This CDR3 spans 13 amino acids. Trimming took 1 base from V and 2 from J, leaving 6 bases between them. Germline CDR1 is SGHDN and CDR2 is FVKESK. As DNA, the CDR3 is TGTGCCAGCAGCCAAGCGACAGCCTACGAGCAGTACTTC. It codes for CASSQATAYEQYF.

CDR3 in amino acids: CASSYTDTQYF. In DNA, the CDR3 is TGTGCCAGTAGTTACACAGATACGCAGTATTTT. The V and J genes are TRBV19 and TRBJ2-3; D gene uncertain. Trimming took off 5 bases at V and 2 bases at J, with 2 bases between the two ends. Germline V gives CDR1 LNHDA, CDR2 SQIVND (reference sequence). The CDR3 totals 11 residues.

The chain carries TRBV6-5 and TRBJ2-5, with a tentative D call TRBD1 (6 bases). Trimming cost V 2 bases and J 6 bases, with 10 bases left between them. Germline values: CDR1 MNHEY, CDR2 SVGAGI. There are 13 residues in the CDR3. CDR3 protein: CASSYGQMQTQYF. CDR3 DNA: TGTGCCAGCAGTTACGGACAGATGCAGACCCAGTACTTC.

The rearrangement uses TRBV4-3 and TRBJ2-1, with D unclear. V lost 3 bases, J lost 4 bases, and 10 bases lay in between. This CDR3 has 14 amino acids. Germline CDR1 LGHNA, CDR2 YSLEER. CDR3 residues: CASSQTRLYNEQFF. CDR3 DNA sequence: TGCGCCAGCAGCCAGACGCGGCTGTACAATGAGCAGTTCTTC.

The V call is TRBV7-9, the J call TRBJ2-7; D may be TRBD2 (6 bases). Looked up from germline, CDR1 is SEHNR and CDR2 is FQNEAQ (reference sequence). With 3 bases removed from V and 7 bases from J, the gap between germline ends came to 10 bases. The CDR3 has 12 amino acids. The CDR3 loop reads CASSFGRGEQYF. The CDR3 nucleotides are TGTGCCAGCAGCTTCGGACGGGGGGAGCAGTACTTC. Full variable domain (outside the CDR3, taken from reference TRBV7-9 and TRBJ2-7): DTGVSQNPRHKITKRGQNVTFRCDPISEHNRLYWYRQTLGQGPEFLTYFQNEAQLEKSRLLSDRFSAERPKGSFSTLEIQRTEQGDSAMYLCASSFGRGEQYFGPGTRLTVT.

V usage is TRBV28 and J usage is TRBJ2-1; 11 bases fit TRBD2. The CDR3 loop spans 15 amino acids. Germline V gives CDR1 MDHEN, CDR2 SYDVKM. V was pared by 7 bases and J by 3 bases, with 5 bases of the junction left unmatched. The CDR3 is CASKLLAGDYNEQFF. For the CDR3, the DNA is TGTGCCAGCAAGTTACTAGCGGGAGACTACAATGAGCAGTTCTTC.

The CDR3: CASSFGGAEQYF. CDR3 DNA: TGTGCCAGCAGCTTTGGAGGGGCCGAGCAGTACTTC. The chain recombines TRBV7-9 with TRBJ2-7; D might be TRBD2 (6 bases). Germline CDR1 is SEHNR and CDR2 is FQNEAQ (reference sequence). The CDR3 loop spans 12 amino acids. The V gene lost 3 bases and the J gene lost 6 bases, with 9 bases spanning the gap.

The J gene is TRBJ1-1, the V gene TRBV9; D not resolved. The ends were cut back, 7 bases at V and 2 bases at J, with 9 bases in the middle. This CDR3 has 12 residues. The germline V gene has CDR1 SGDLS and CDR2 YYNGEE. CDR3 coding DNA: TGTGCCAGCTCGGCGGATAACACTGAAGCTTTCTTT. Its protein product is CASSADNTEAFF.

The chain joins TRBV29-1 to TRBJ2-1; 10 nucleotides match TRBD2. CDR1 and CDR2 (germline): SQVTM, ANQGSEA. J lost 0 bases, V lost 6 bases, and 5 bases had no gene match. This CDR3 contains 15 residues. CDR3 amino acids: CSVEGLASSYNEQFF. The CDR3 nucleotides read TGCAGCGTGGAGGGACTAGCGAGCTCCTACAATGAGCAGTTCTTC.